The sequence of this T cell receptor beta chain was determined in a study of cytomegalovirus exposure and HLA in healthy donors. Researchers ran the PCR with 60 Vbeta and 13 Jbeta primers. In the original processing: About 11 million of tens of millions of unique TCR beta chains were shared, per a later count. The table came from immunoSEQ multiplex PCR; TCRdb's copy has only in-frame clones and leaves some out. V and J calls and clone size are as listed in that table; D and trimming were resolved from the DNA. The sample carries 100,000 to 120,000 clones, about four fifths recorded once. This clone has only a few counts. Its antigen remains unknown. Broader study findings: The authors confirmed in vitro that a few CMV-associated chains were specific for CMV antigens. The classifier was said to identify cytomegalovirus status with high specificity and sensitivity.

After removal of 4 bases from V and 7 bases from J, the junction contained 8 bases not matched to a gene. There are 14 residues in the CDR3. Germline V lookup: CDR1 SNHLY, CDR2 FYNNEI. The clonotype comes from a woman in her sixties in good health and CMV-seropositive. The chain joins TRBV2 to TRBJ1-1; 8 positions agree with TRBD1. Material for sequencing was PBMCs. CDR3 residues: CASSGRQGAGEAFF. DNA of the CDR3: TGTGCCAGCAGTGGACGGCAGGGGGCCGGTGAAGCTTTCTTT.